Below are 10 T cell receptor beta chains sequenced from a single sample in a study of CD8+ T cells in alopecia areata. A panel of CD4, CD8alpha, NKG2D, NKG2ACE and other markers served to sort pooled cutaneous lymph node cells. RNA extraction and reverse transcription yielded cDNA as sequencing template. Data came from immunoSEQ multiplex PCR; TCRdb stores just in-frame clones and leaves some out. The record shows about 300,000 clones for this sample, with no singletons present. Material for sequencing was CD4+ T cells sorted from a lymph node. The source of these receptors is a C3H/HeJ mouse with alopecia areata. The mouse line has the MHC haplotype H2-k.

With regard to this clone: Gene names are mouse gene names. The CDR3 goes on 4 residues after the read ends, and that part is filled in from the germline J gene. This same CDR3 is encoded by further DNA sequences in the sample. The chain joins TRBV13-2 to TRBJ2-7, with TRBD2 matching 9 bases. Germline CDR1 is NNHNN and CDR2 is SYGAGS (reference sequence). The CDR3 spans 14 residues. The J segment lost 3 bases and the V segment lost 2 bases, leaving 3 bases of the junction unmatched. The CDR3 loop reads CASGEPGLGYEQYF. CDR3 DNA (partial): TGTGCCAGCGGTGAACCGGGACTGGGCTAT.

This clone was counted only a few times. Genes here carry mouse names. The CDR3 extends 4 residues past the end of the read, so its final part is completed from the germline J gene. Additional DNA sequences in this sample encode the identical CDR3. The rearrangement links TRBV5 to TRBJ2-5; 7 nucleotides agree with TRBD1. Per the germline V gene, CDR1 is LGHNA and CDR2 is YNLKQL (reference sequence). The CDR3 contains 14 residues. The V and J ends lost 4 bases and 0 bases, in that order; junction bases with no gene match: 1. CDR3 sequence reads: CASSRDSNQDTQYF. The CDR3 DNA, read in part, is TGTGCCAGCAGCCGGGACAGTAACCAAGAC.

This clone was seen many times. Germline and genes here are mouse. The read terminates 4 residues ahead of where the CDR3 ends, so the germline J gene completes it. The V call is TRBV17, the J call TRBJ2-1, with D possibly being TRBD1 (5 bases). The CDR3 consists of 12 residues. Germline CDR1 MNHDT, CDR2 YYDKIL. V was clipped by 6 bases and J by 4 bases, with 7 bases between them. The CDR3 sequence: CASRGQYAEQFF. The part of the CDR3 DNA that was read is TGTGCTAGCAGAGGACAATATGCT. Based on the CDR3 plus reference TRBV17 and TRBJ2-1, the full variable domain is DTTVKQNPRYKLARVGKPVNLICSQTMNHDTMYWYQKKPNQAPKLLLFYYDKILNREADTFEKFQSSRPNNSFCSLYIGSAGLEYSAMYLCASRGQYAEQFFGPGTRLTVL.

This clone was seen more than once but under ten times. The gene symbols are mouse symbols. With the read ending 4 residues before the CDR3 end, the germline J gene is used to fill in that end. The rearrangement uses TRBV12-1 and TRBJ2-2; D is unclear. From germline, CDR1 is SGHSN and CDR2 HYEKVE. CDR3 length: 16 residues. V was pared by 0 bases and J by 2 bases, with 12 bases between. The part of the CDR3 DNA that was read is TGTGCCAGCTCTCTCTCAGCCTACCCTAACACCGGG. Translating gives CASSLSAYPNTG. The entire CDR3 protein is CASSLSAYPNTGQLYF.

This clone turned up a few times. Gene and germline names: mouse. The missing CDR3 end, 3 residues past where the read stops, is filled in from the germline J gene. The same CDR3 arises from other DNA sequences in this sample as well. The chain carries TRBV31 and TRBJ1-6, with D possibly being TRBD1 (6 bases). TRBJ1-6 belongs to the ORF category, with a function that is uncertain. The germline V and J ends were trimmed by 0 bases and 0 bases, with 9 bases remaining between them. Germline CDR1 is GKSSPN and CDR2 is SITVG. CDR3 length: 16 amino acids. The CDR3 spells CAWSLGGGSYNSPLYF. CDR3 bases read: TGTGCCTGGAGTCTAGGAGGGGGTTCCTATAATTCGCCC.

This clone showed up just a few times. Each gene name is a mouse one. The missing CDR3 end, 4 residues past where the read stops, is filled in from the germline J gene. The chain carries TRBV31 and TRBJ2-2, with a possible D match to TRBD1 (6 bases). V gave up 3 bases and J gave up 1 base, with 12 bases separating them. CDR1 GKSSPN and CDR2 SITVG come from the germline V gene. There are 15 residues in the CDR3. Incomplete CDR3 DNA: TGTGCCTGGAGCCTTGGGACAATAAACACCGGG. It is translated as CAWSLGTINTG. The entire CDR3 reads CAWSLGTINTGQLYF. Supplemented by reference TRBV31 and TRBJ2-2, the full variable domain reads AQTIHQWPVAEIKAVGSPLSLGCTIKGKSSPNLYWYWQATGGTLQQLFYSITVGQVESVVQLNLSASRPKDDQFILSTEKLLLSHSGFYLCAWSLGTINTGQLYFGEGSKLTVL.

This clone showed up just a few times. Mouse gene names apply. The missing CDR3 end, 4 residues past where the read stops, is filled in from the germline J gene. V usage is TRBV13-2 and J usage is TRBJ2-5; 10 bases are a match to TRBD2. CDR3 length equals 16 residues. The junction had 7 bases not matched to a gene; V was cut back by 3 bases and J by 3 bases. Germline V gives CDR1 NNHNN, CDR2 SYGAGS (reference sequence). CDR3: CASGAPRTGGQDTQYF. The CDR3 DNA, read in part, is TGTGCCAGCGGTGCCCCTCGGACTGGGGGACAAGAC.

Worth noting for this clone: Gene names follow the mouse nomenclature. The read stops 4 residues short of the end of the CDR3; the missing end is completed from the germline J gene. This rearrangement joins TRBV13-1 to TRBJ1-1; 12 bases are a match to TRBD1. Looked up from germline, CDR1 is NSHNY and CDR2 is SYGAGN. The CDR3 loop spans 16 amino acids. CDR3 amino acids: CASSDGGQGARTEVFF. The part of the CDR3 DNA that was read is TGTGCCAGCAGTGATGGGGGACAGGGGGCAAGGACA.

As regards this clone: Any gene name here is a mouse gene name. The CDR3 loop reads CASSRRGRDTQYF. Partial CDR3 DNA: TGTGCCAGCAGCCGCAGGGGGCGGGAC. V gene TRBV5 combines with J gene TRBJ2-5, with TRBD1 matching over 8 bases. The sequence runs out 4 residues before the end of the CDR3; the remainder is reconstructed from the germline J gene. Germline lookup yields CDR1 LGHNA and CDR2 YNLKQL (reference sequence). The CDR3 sequence is 13 residues long.

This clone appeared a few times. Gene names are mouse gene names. The CDR3 DNA, read in part, is TGTGCCAGCAGTGATCTTCGACTGGGGGGGCGCGGTGCAGAA. It yields the protein CASSDLRLGGRGAE. The whole CDR3 reads CASSDLRLGGRGAETLYF. The chain joins TRBV13-1 to TRBJ2-3; the match to TRBD2 covers 12 bases. The CDR3 is cut off 4 residues early in the read; its end comes from the germline J gene. This CDR3 has 18 residues. Germline V CDR1 and CDR2: NSHNY, SYGAGN. With 1 base clipped from V and 1 base from J, the junction kept 7 bases outside the gene matches.